This entry features one TCR beta chain sequence. Antigen: not known. This entry is derived from a study of shared clonotypes between healthy human individuals. Study outcomes and limitations: Represented diversity, genetic and exposure-history alike, was limited by few donors. A reduction in generation probabilities was seen for non-shared clonotypes relative to those shared by all four donors. Naive subsets generally exceeded memory subsets in estimated richness.

CD45RO-negative, CCR7-positively selected cells formed the naive CD8 fraction, excluding terminally differentiated effector memory CD45RA+ cells. Those who donated were healthy HIV-negative adults, with no recent acute infections or vaccinations reported. CDR1 and CDR2 from the germline V gene are MGHDK and SYGVNS. The CDR3 loop spans 15 amino acids. Trimming left V 1 base short and J 4 bases short, with 11 bases between. Data came from immunoSEQ multiplex PCR; TCRdb stores just in-frame clones and leaves some out. The profile covers roughly 2.1 million clones, with under 95% appearing a single time and under 2% taken by the ten largest.

The clonotype was recovered from a man between 18 and 35 years old in good health. Some clones in this sample may be carry-over from other donors' samples. This chain joins TRBV25-1 and TRBJ1-5; D is ambiguous. What was sequenced was naive CD8+ T cells from PBMCs. In nucleotides, the CDR3 is TGTGCCAGCAGTGAATGCGGGTCTAGGAATCAGCCCCAGCATTTT. It translates to CASSECGSRNQPQHF.